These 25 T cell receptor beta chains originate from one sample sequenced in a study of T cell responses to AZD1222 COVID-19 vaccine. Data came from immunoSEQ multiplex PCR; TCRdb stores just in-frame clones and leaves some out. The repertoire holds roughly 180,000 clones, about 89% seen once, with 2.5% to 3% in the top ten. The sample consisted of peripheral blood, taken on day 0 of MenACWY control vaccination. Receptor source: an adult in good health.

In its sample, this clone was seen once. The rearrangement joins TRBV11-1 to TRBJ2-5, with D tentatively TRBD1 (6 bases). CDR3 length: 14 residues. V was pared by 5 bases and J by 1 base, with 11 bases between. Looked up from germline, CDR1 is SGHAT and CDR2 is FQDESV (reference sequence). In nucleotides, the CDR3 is TGTGCCAGCAGCGTATACAGGGCCCAAGAGACCCAGTACTTC. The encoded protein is CASSVYRAQETQYF.

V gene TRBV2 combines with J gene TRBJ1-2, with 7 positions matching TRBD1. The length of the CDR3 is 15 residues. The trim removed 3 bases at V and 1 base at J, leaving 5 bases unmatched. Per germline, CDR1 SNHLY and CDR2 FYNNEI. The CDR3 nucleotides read TGTGCCAGCAGTGAGCAAGGGGGCCTTAACTATGGCTACACCTTC. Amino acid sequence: CASSEQGGLNYGYTF.

This CDR3 reads CASSLRGGRTGELFF. In nucleotides, the CDR3 is TGTGCCAGCAGTTTACGGGGGGGCCGGACCGGGGAGCTGTTTTTT. The chain is built from TRBV27 and TRBJ2-2, with TRBD2 matching over 8 bases. V was clipped by 2 bases and J by 5 bases; unmatched bases: 4. This CDR3 contains 15 residues. Germline V CDR1 and CDR2: MNHEY, SMNVEV (reference sequence).

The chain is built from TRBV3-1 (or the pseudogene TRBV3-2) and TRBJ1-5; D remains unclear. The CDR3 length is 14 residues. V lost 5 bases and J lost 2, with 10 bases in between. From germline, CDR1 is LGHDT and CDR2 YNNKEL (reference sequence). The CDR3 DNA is TGTGCCAGCAGCGCCCAACCAGGCAATCAGCCCCAGCATTTT. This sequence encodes CASSAQPGNQPQHF.

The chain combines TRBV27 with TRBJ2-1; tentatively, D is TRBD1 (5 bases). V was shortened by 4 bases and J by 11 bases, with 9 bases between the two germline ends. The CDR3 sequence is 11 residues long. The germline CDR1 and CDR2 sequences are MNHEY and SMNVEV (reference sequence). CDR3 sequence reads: CASSSRQKQFF. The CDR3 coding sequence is TGTGCCAGCAGTTCAAGACAGAAGCAGTTCTTC.

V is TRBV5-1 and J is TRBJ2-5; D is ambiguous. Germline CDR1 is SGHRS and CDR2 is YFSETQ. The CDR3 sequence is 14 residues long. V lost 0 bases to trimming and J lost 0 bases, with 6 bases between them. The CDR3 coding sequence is TGCGCCAGCAGCTTGGTTCCAGACCAAGAGACCCAGTACTTC. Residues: CASSLVPDQETQYF.

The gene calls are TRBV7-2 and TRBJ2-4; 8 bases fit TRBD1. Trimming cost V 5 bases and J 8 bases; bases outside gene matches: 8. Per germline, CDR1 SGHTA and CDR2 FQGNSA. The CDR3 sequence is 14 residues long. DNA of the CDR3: TGTGCCAGCAGCGATAGACAGGGGAGACACATTCAGTACTTC. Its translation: CASSDRQGRHIQYF.

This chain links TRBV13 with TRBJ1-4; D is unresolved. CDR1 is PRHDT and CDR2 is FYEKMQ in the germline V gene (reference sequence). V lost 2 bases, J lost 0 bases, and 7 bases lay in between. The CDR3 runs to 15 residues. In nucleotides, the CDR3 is TGTGCCAGCAGCTTAAGTGGGGCAACTAATGAAAAACTGTTTTTT. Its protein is CASSLSGATNEKLFF.

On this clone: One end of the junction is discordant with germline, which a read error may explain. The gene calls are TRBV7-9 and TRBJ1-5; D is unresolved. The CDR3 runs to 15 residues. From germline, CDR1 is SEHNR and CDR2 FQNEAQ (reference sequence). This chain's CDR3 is CASSPVQGRNQPQHF. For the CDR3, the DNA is TGTGCCAGCAGCCCAGTTCAAGGACGTAATCAGCCTCAGCATTTT.

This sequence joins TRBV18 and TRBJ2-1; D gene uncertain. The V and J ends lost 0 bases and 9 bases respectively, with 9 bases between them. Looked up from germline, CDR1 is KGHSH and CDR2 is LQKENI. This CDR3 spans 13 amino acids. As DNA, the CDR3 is TGTGCCAGCTCACCACCGGAGATGAGTGAGCAGTTCTTC. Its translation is CASSPPEMSEQFF.

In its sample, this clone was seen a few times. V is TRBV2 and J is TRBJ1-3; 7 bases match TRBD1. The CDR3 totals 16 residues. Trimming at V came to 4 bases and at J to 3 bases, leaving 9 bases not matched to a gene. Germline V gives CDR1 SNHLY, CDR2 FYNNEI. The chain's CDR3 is CASSGSGGRSGNTIYF. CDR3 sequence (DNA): TGTGCCAGCAGTGGCTCAGGGGGGAGAAGTGGAAACACCATATATTTT.

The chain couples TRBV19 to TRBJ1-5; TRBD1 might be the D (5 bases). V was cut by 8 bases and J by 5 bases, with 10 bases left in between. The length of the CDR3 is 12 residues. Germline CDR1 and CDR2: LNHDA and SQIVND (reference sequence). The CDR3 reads CASRGGDQPQHF. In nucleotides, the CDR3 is TGTGCCAGTCGCGGGGGAGATCAGCCCCAGCATTTT.

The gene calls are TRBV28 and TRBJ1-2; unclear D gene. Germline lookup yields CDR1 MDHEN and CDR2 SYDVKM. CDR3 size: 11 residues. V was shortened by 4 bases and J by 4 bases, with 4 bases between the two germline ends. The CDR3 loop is CASSSTYGYTF. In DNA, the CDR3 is TGTGCCAGCAGTTCGACCTATGGCTACACCTTC.

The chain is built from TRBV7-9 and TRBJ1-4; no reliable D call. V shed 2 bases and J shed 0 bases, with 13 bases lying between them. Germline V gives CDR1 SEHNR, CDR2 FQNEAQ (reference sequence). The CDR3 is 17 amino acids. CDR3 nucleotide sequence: TGTGCCAGCAGCTTATATTGGGAAACGTCAACTAATGAAAAACTGTTTTTT. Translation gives CASSLYWETSTNEKLFF.

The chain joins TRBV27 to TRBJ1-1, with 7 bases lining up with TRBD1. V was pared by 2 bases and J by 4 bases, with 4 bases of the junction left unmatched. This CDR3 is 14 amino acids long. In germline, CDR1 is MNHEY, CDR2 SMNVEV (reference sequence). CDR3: CASSLGGGGTEAFF. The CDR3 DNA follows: TGTGCCAGCAGTTTAGGAGGGGGCGGCACTGAAGCTTTCTTT.

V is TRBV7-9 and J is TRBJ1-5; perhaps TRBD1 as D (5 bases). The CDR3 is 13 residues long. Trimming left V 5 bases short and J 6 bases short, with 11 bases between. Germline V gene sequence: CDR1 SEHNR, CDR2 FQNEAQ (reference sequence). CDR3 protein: CASSDAGVQPQHF. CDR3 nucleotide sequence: TGTGCCAGCAGCGATGCGGGGGTTCAGCCCCAGCATTTT.

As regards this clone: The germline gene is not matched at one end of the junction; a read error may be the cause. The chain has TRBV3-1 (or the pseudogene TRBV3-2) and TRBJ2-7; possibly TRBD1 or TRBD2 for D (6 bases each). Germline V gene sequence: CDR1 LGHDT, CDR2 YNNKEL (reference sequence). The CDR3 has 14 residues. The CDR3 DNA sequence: TGTGCCAGCACCCAATGGGGGGCCCAGAACGAGCAGTACTTC. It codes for CASTQWGAQNEQYF.

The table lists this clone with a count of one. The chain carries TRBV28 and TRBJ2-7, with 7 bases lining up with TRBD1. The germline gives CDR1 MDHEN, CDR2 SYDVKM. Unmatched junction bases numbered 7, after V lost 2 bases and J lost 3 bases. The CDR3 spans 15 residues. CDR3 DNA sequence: TGTGCCAGCAGTTTAATTAGGGACAGAATCTACGAGCAGTACTTC. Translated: CASSLIRDRIYEQYF.

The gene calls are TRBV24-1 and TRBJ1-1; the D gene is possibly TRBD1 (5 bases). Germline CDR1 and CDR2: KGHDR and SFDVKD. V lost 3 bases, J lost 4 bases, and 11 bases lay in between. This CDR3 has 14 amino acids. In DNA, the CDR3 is TGTGCCACCAGTGATCAGGACGGGGGCACTGAAGCTTTCTTT. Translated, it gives CATSDQDGGTEAFF.

The CDR3, as DNA: TGTGCCAGCAGCCAAGATCCCCACAGGGTAGCCTGGGGGAACACTGAAGCTTTCTTT. Translating gives CASSQDPHRVAWGNTEAFF. The chain couples TRBV3-1 (or the pseudogene TRBV3-2) to TRBJ1-1; the D gene is possibly TRBD1 (6 bases). V was cut by 0 bases and J by 1 base, with 21 bases left in between. This CDR3 region has 19 residues. Germline CDR1 is LGHDT and CDR2 is YNNKEL (reference sequence).

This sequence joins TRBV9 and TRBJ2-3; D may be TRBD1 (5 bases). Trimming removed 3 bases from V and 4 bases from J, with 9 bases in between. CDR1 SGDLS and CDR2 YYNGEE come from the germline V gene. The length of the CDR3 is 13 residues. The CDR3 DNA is TGTGCCAGCAGCGGGACAAGGCCAGATACGCAGTATTTT. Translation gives CASSGTRPDTQYF.

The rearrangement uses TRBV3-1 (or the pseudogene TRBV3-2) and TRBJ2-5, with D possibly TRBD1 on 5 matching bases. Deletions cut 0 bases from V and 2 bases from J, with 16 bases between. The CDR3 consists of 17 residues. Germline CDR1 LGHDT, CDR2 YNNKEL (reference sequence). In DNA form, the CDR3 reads TGTGCCAGCAGCCAAGAAGGTGTTTTGGCAGGGCAAGAGACCCAGTACTTC. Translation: CASSQEGVLAGQETQYF.

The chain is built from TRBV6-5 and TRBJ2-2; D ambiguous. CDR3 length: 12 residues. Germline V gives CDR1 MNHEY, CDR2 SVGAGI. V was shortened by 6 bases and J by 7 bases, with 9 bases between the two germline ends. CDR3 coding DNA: TGTGCCAGCAGCTCCGGTGTCGGGGAGCTGTTTTTT. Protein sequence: CASSSGVGELFF.

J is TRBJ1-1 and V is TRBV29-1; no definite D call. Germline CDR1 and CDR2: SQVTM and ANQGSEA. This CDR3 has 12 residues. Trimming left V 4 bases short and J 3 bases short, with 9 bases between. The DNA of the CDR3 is TGCAGCGTTGTTGCAGGATACACTGAAGCTTTCTTT. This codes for CSVVAGYTEAFF.

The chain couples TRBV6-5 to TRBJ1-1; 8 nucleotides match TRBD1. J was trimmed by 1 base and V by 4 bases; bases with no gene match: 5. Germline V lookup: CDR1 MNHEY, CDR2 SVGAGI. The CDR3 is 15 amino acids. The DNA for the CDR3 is TGTGCCAGCAGTTCCGCCGGGACAGGGAACACTGAAGCTTTCTTT. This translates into CASSSAGTGNTEAFF.